Listed below are T cell receptor beta chains from one sample, sequenced in a study of cytomegalovirus exposure and HLA in healthy donors. Assay used: immunoSEQ multiplex PCR; TCRdb lists only in-frame clones, some missing. The sample lists approximately 140,000 clones, about 84% occurring once. Sequencing was performed on PBMCs. These receptors all stem from a woman aged 40 to 50 in good health and CMV-seropositive. Each CDR3 is given without its conserved first and last residue. The order of the fields is V gene, J gene, CDR3 length, clone size, CDR3 protein. The size field is filled for only some rows; it gives once, few, many or a size class.

V gene: TRBV7-9; J gene: TRBJ1-2; CDR3 length: 12; clone size: .; CDR3 protein: ASSFGVTSLGYT
V gene: TRBV21-1; J gene: TRBJ1-5; CDR3 length: 16; clone size: .; CDR3 protein: ASSKAVRGTVQYQPQH
V gene: TRBV5-6; J gene: TRBJ2-1; CDR3 length: 11; clone size: .; CDR3 protein: ASRSPRDYEQF
V gene: TRBV9; J gene: TRBJ1-1; CDR3 length: 11; clone size: .; CDR3 protein: ASSVAGDTEAF
V gene: TRBV5-1; J gene: TRBJ2-7; CDR3 length: 14; clone size: .; CDR3 protein: ASSLGTSGSTREQY
V gene: TRBV7-9; J gene: TRBJ2-5; CDR3 length: 13; clone size: .; CDR3 protein: ASSPRVAGQETQY
V gene: TRBV6-4; J gene: TRBJ2-5; CDR3 length: 11; clone size: .; CDR3 protein: ASTEVRMETQY
V gene: TRBV5-1; J gene: TRBJ2-7; CDR3 length: 13; clone size: .; CDR3 protein: ASSEGRGAGYEQY
V gene: TRBV7-2; J gene: TRBJ2-7; CDR3 length: 11; clone size: once; CDR3 protein: ASSLDGFGEQY
V gene: TRBV11-2; J gene: TRBJ2-5; CDR3 length: 12; clone size: .; CDR3 protein: ASSPGATSETQY
V gene: TRBV15; J gene: TRBJ2-1; CDR3 length: 13; clone size: .; CDR3 protein: ATSRGSGQYNEQF
V gene: TRBV2; J gene: TRBJ2-3; CDR3 length: 14; clone size: .; CDR3 protein: ASGKESGVFTDTQY
V gene: TRBV5-4; J gene: TRBJ1-2; CDR3 length: 12; clone size: once; CDR3 protein: ASSLAAAGGGYT
V gene: TRBV14; J gene: TRBJ1-3; CDR3 length: 13; clone size: .; CDR3 protein: ASSSQGSAGNTIY
V gene: TRBV18; J gene: TRBJ1-5; CDR3 length: 13; clone size: few; CDR3 protein: ASSPGLGADAPQH
V gene: TRBV6-5; J gene: TRBJ2-7; CDR3 length: 12; clone size: .; CDR3 protein: ATSSGVFGGEQY
V gene: TRBV10-2; J gene: TRBJ2-5; CDR3 length: 11; clone size: .; CDR3 protein: ASRRDRDWAQY
V gene: TRBV7-2; J gene: TRBJ2-7; CDR3 length: 13; clone size: .; CDR3 protein: ASSTGGPPAYEQY
V gene: TRBV6-5; J gene: TRBJ2-7; CDR3 length: 13; clone size: .; CDR3 protein: ASSYSTAGAYEQY
V gene: TRBV6-5; J gene: TRBJ1-2; CDR3 length: 12; clone size: .; CDR3 protein: ASSSPTTFYGYT
V gene: TRBV5-1; J gene: TRBJ2-1; CDR3 length: 14; clone size: .; CDR3 protein: ASSRLAGGTGNEQF
V gene: TRBV10-2; J gene: TRBJ2-7; CDR3 length: 13; clone size: few; CDR3 protein: ASRPTPDSSYEQY